Listed below are T cell receptor beta chains from one sample, sequenced in a study of beta chain features in type 1 diabetes. Clones were read by immunoSEQ multiplex PCR, and TCRdb kept only the in-frame ones, dropping some. The sample lists some 350,000 clones, over 8.5% occurring once. The sample taken for sequencing was central memory CD4+ T cells from blood. These receptors were taken from a man in his thirties or forties with type 1 diabetes. Each CDR3 is given with its conserved first and last residue. Each record gives: CDR3 length, clone size, V gene, D gene, J gene, CDR3 DNA, CDR3 protein. The D gene is left open where the match is weak. Some rows mark clone size as missing; the rest say once, few, many or name a class of expanded clone.

CDR3 length: 12
clone size: few
V gene: TRBV28
D gene: NA
J gene: TRBJ2-5
CDR3 DNA: TGTGCCAGCAGTTATCCACAAGAGACCCAGTACTTC
CDR3 protein: CASSYPQETQYF

CDR3 length: 15
clone size: NA
V gene: TRBV5-1
D gene: TRBD1
J gene: TRBJ1-1
CDR3 DNA: TGCGCCAGCAGCCCGGGACAGCCGGCGGACACTGAAGCTTTCTTT
CDR3 protein: CASSPGQPADTEAFF

CDR3 length: 13
clone size: many
V gene: TRBV18
D gene: NA
J gene: TRBJ2-7
CDR3 DNA: TGTGCCAGCTCCCCCCTCGGAGATAGCGAGCAGTACTTC
CDR3 protein: CASSPLGDSEQYF

CDR3 length: 16
clone size: many
V gene: TRBV18
D gene: TRBD1
J gene: TRBJ1-1
CDR3 DNA: TGTGCCAGCTCACCCAGACAGGGGGTAGAGTCCACTGAAGCTTTCTTT
CDR3 protein: CASSPRQGVESTEAFF

CDR3 length: 14
clone size: few
V gene: TRBV7-2
D gene: TRBD2
J gene: TRBJ2-7
CDR3 DNA: TGTGCCAGCAGCACGGGACTAGCTGGCTACGAGCAGTACTTC
CDR3 protein: CASSTGLAGYEQYF

CDR3 length: 14
clone size: NA
V gene: TRBV7-2
D gene: NA
J gene: TRBJ2-5
CDR3 DNA: TGTGCCAGCAGCTCCCGCGGGGTTGGAGAGACCCAGTACTTC
CDR3 protein: CASSSRGVGETQYF

CDR3 length: 16
clone size: many
V gene: TRBV23-1
D gene: TRBD1
J gene: TRBJ1-1
CDR3 DNA: TGCGCCAGCAGTCAATCACGTTTCGGACAGGACACTGAAGCTTTCTTT
CDR3 protein: CASSQSRFGQDTEAFF

CDR3 length: 12
clone size: few
V gene: TRBV5-5
D gene: NA
J gene: TRBJ2-7
CDR3 DNA: TGTGCCAGCAGCTTGGAGGGACCCGAGCAGTACTTC
CDR3 protein: CASSLEGPEQYF

CDR3 length: 14
clone size: NA
V gene: TRBV2
D gene: NA
J gene: TRBJ2-4
CDR3 DNA: TGTGCCAGCACCGGACAGCCAGCCAAAAACATTCAGTACTTC
CDR3 protein: CASTGQPAKNIQYF

CDR3 length: 14
clone size: many
V gene: TRBV6-6
D gene: NA
J gene: TRBJ2-5
CDR3 DNA: TGTGCCAGCAGTAGGGCGGTTCAACAAGAGACCCAGTACTTC
CDR3 protein: CASSRAVQQETQYF

CDR3 length: 15
clone size: few
V gene: TRBV27
D gene: NA
J gene: TRBJ2-3
CDR3 DNA: TGTGCCAGCAGTTTAAGTCTAGGAGGTACAGATACGCAGTATTTT
CDR3 protein: CASSLSLGGTDTQYF

CDR3 length: 12
clone size: NA
V gene: TRBV27
D gene: NA
J gene: TRBJ2-5
CDR3 DNA: TGTGCCAGCAGTTTCGACAGAGTAACCCAGTACTTC
CDR3 protein: CASSFDRVTQYF

CDR3 length: 15
clone size: few
V gene: TRBV4-1
D gene: NA
J gene: TRBJ2-7
CDR3 DNA: TGTGCCAGCAGCTCAGGACATCTCCGCGGAGACGAGCAGTACTTC
CDR3 protein: CASSSGHLRGDEQYF

CDR3 length: 14
clone size: few
V gene: TRBV5-1
D gene: NA
J gene: TRBJ2-3
CDR3 DNA: TGCGCCAGCTGTATTGGGGGAGCCACAGATACGCAGTATTTT
CDR3 protein: CASCIGGATDTQYF

CDR3 length: 15
clone size: few
V gene: TRBV7-2
D gene: TRBD1
J gene: TRBJ2-3
CDR3 DNA: TGTGCCAGCAGTTCAGGACAGGGGGACGCAGATACGCAGTATTTT
CDR3 protein: CASSSGQGDADTQYF

CDR3 length: 13
clone size: few
V gene: TRBV11-3
D gene: NA
J gene: TRBJ2-1
CDR3 DNA: TGTGCCAGCAGCCTGGGGCGATTGGATGAGCAGTTCTTC
CDR3 protein: CASSLGRLDEQFF

CDR3 length: 13
clone size: few
V gene: TRBV7-2
D gene: NA
J gene: TRBJ2-5
CDR3 DNA: TGTGCCAGCAGCTTTTACGGGGCAGAGACCCAGTACTTC
CDR3 protein: CASSFYGAETQYF

CDR3 length: 16
clone size: many
V gene: TRBV7-9
D gene: NA
J gene: TRBJ2-6
CDR3 DNA: TGTGCCAGCAGCTTCGGTCGGTTCTCTGGGGCCAACGTCCTGACTTTC
CDR3 protein: CASSFGRFSGANVLTF

CDR3 length: 14
clone size: few
V gene: TRBV30
D gene: TRBD1
J gene: TRBJ1-1
CDR3 DNA: TGTGCCTGGAGTGTCGGACAGGGTTACACTGAAGCTTTCTTT
CDR3 protein: CAWSVGQGYTEAFF

CDR3 length: 14
clone size: many
V gene: TRBV4-1
D gene: TRBD1
J gene: TRBJ2-7
CDR3 DNA: TGCGCCAGCAGCCCTCGGACAGGAGCCTACGAGCAGTACTTC
CDR3 protein: CASSPRTGAYEQYF

CDR3 length: 16
clone size: many
V gene: TRBV6-6
D gene: NA
J gene: TRBJ1-3
CDR3 DNA: TGTGCCAGCAGTTTATCGACAGGAAGCTCTGGAAACACCATATATTTT
CDR3 protein: CASSLSTGSSGNTIYF

CDR3 length: 16
clone size: few
V gene: TRBV7-9
D gene: NA
J gene: TRBJ2-7
CDR3 DNA: TGTGCCAGCGGCCGAGGATTTGAGGACAGCTCCTACGAGCAGTACTTC
CDR3 protein: CASGRGFEDSSYEQYF

CDR3 length: 16
clone size: few
V gene: TRBV5-1
D gene: TRBD1
J gene: TRBJ2-1
CDR3 DNA: TGCGCCAGCAGCGTCGGACAGGGCGCTTCCTACAATGAGCAGTTCTTC
CDR3 protein: CASSVGQGASYNEQFF

CDR3 length: 20
clone size: few
V gene: TRBV19
D gene: TRBD2
J gene: TRBJ2-5
CDR3 DNA: TGTGCCAGTAGTGTGCAACCGGGACTAGCGGGAGGGCCGGCCCAAGAGACCCAGTACTTC
CDR3 protein: CASSVQPGLAGGPAQETQYF

CDR3 length: 10
clone size: many
V gene: TRBV25-1
D gene: NA
J gene: TRBJ1-4
CDR3 DNA: TGTGCCCCCCTCCGGCCGAAACTGTTTTTT
CDR3 protein: CAPLRPKLFF

CDR3 length: 15
clone size: few
V gene: TRBV28
D gene: TRBD1
J gene: TRBJ2-7
CDR3 DNA: TGTGCCAGCACTTCCGGGACAGGGGGAAACTACGAGCAGTACTTC
CDR3 protein: CASTSGTGGNYEQYF

CDR3 length: 14
clone size: NA
V gene: TRBV19
D gene: NA
J gene: TRBJ2-1
CDR3 DNA: TGTGCCAGTAGTATCGTCAGGGGGGGAGATGAGCAGTTCTTC
CDR3 protein: CASSIVRGGDEQFF

CDR3 length: 15
clone size: few
V gene: TRBV27
D gene: TRBD1
J gene: TRBJ2-7
CDR3 DNA: TGTGCCAGCAGTGTACGGACAGGGGGCGGGTACGAGCAGTACTTC
CDR3 protein: CASSVRTGGGYEQYF

CDR3 length: 13
clone size: many
V gene: TRBV29-1
D gene: TRBD2
J gene: TRBJ2-1
CDR3 DNA: TGCAGCGCCGGGGGGGGCGGCGGCAATGAGCAGTTCTTC
CDR3 protein: CSAGGGGGNEQFF

CDR3 length: 16
clone size: NA
V gene: TRBV28
D gene: TRBD1
J gene: TRBJ2-3
CDR3 DNA: TGTGCCAGCAGTGCCTTTGGACAGGGGCTGCACATAACGCAGTATTTT
CDR3 protein: CASSAFGQGLHITQYF

CDR3 length: 13
clone size: NA
V gene: TRBV7-3
D gene: NA
J gene: TRBJ1-1
CDR3 DNA: TGTGCCAGCAGGTGGGGGCCCGCGGGTGAAGCTTTCTTT
CDR3 protein: CASRWGPAGEAFF

CDR3 length: 12
clone size: NA
V gene: TRBV6-6
D gene: NA
J gene: TRBJ1-2
CDR3 DNA: TGTGCCAGCAGTGACACAGGTTATGGCTACACCTTC
CDR3 protein: CASSDTGYGYTF

CDR3 length: 16
clone size: NA
V gene: TRBV10-3
D gene: TRBD2
J gene: TRBJ2-3
CDR3 DNA: TGTGCCATCAGTGGCCTGAGCAGCGGGAAAACAGATACGCAGTATTTT
CDR3 protein: CAISGLSSGKTDTQYF

CDR3 length: 12
clone size: NA
V gene: TRBV28
D gene: NA
J gene: TRBJ2-7
CDR3 DNA: TGTGCCAGCAGGACATCCTCCTACGAGCAGTACTTC
CDR3 protein: CASRTSSYEQYF

CDR3 length: 15
clone size: many
V gene: TRBV6-1
D gene: TRBD1
J gene: TRBJ2-5
CDR3 DNA: TGTGCCAGCAGTTTCGGACCACAGGGGAAAGAGACCCAGTACTTC
CDR3 protein: CASSFGPQGKETQYF

CDR3 length: 14
clone size: few
V gene: TRBV11-2
D gene: NA
J gene: TRBJ2-5
CDR3 DNA: TGTGCCAGCAGCCCCCGTGCCAGACAAGAGACCCAGTACTTC
CDR3 protein: CASSPRARQETQYF

CDR3 length: 12
clone size: NA
V gene: TRBV28
D gene: NA
J gene: TRBJ2-7
CDR3 DNA: TGTGCCAGCAGCCCTAAGGTCTACGAGCAGTACTTC
CDR3 protein: CASSPKVYEQYF

CDR3 length: 14
clone size: NA
V gene: TRBV18
D gene: NA
J gene: TRBJ1-5
CDR3 DNA: TGTGCCAGCTCACAAGCCCCAGGAAATCAGCCCCAGCATTTT
CDR3 protein: CASSQAPGNQPQHF

CDR3 length: 14
clone size: NA
V gene: TRBV6-5
D gene: TRBD1
J gene: TRBJ2-7
CDR3 DNA: TGTGCCAGCAGTTACAACAGGGGGCGCTCCGAGCAGTACTTC
CDR3 protein: CASSYNRGRSEQYF

CDR3 length: 12
clone size: many
V gene: TRBV7-9
D gene: NA
J gene: TRBJ2-3
CDR3 DNA: TGTGCCAGCAGCTTGGGGATAGATACGCAGTATTTT
CDR3 protein: CASSLGIDTQYF

CDR3 length: 16
clone size: NA
V gene: TRBV5-4
D gene: NA
J gene: TRBJ1-5
CDR3 DNA: TGCGCCAGCAGCCAAGGATTTGATTATAGCAATCAGCCCCAGCATTTT
CDR3 protein: CASSQGFDYSNQPQHF